The 28 T cell receptor beta chains reported below all come from one sample, sequenced in a study of blood T cell repertoires in COVID-19. Generated by immunoSEQ multiplex PCR, the TCRdb table keeps only in-frame clones and is missing some. The sample yields fewer than 80,000 clones, around 90% seen once. Sequencing was done on a sample of peripheral blood. The receptors originated from a woman of 80 years or more with active or convalescent COVID-19.

This chain connects TRBV24-1 to TRBJ2-7; tentatively, D is TRBD2 (5 bases). Germline CDR1 and CDR2: KGHDR and SFDVKD. CDR3 size: 18 residues. Trimming removed 5 bases at V and 5 bases at J, with 27 bases between. Here the CDR3 reads CATSGSRGWGRRENEQYF. In nucleotides, the CDR3 is TGTGCCACCAGTGGTTCGCGCGGGTGGGGAAGACGCGAGAACGAGCAGTACTTC.

The chain joins TRBV4-2 to TRBJ2-1; TRBD2 aligns across 11 bases. Trimming at V came to 5 bases and at J to 4 bases, leaving 4 bases not matched to a gene. From germline, CDR1 is LGHNA and CDR2 YNFKEQ. This CDR3 contains 15 residues. The CDR3 nucleotides are TGTGCCAGCAGCGAGGGACTAGCGGTGTACAATGAGCAGTTCTTC. This sequence encodes CASSEGLAVYNEQFF.

The chain has TRBV4-2 and TRBJ2-7; the D gene is possibly TRBD2 (6 bases). V was pared by 1 base and J by 5 bases, with 9 bases between. The germline CDR1 and CDR2 sequences are LGHNA and YNFKEQ. The CDR3 is made up of 13 amino acids. In DNA, the CDR3 is TGTGCCAGCAGCCAAGGGGAGGACAACGAGCAGTACTTC. Translation gives CASSQGEDNEQYF.

The chain combines TRBV28 with TRBJ1-2; TRBD1 might be the D (6 bases). Germline assignment: CDR1 MDHEN and CDR2 SYDVKM. Trimming took 1 base from V and 5 from J, leaving 17 bases between them. This CDR3 comprises 16 residues. The CDR3 region has the DNA TGTGCCAGCAGTTTATTGGCGAGGCAGGGGACGTATGGCTACACCTTC. This codes for CASSLLARQGTYGYTF.

The chain employs TRBV14 and TRBJ2-2; possible D gene TRBD1, 6 bases. This CDR3 region has 19 residues. In germline, CDR1 is SGHDN, CDR2 FVKESK. V shed 3 bases and J shed 5 bases, with 25 bases lying between them. As DNA, the CDR3 is TGTGCCAGCAGCCATAGCACACCAGACAGGCGTCGTAGAACCGGGGAGCTGTTTTTT. It yields the protein CASSHSTPDRRRRTGELFF. The whole variable domain, filled in from reference TRBV14 and TRBJ2-2, reads EAGVTQFPSHSVIEKGQTVTLRCDPISGHDNLYWYRRVMGKEIKFLLHFVKESKQDESGMPNNRFLAERTGGTYSTLKVQPAELEDSGVYFCASSHSTPDRRRRTGELFFGEGSRLTVL.

V is TRBV28 and J is TRBJ1-2; the match to TRBD1 covers 7 bases. CDR1 and CDR2 from the germline V gene are MDHEN and SYDVKM. This CDR3 is 15 amino acids long. V dropped 4 bases and J dropped 8; count of bases not matched to a gene: 13. The CDR3 region has the DNA TGTGCCAGCAGTTCACCCTCAGGGGGACAAGAGGGCTACACCTTC. The encoded protein is CASSSPSGGQEGYTF.

This clone was recorded only once. The rearrangement uses TRBV24-1 and TRBJ1-5; no reliable D call. V was clipped by 3 bases and J by 0 bases, with 8 bases between them. Germline values: CDR1 KGHDR, CDR2 SFDVKD. The CDR3 is made up of 15 amino acids. The CDR3 DNA reads as TGTGCCACCAGTGATCCAGGATATAGCAATCAGCCCCAGCATTTT. Translation: CATSDPGYSNQPQHF.

This sequence joins TRBV12-3 or TRBV12-4 and TRBJ1-5; tentatively, D is TRBD1 (5 bases). V lost 3 bases to trimming and J lost 5 bases, with 8 bases between them. This CDR3 contains 13 residues. The CDR3, as DNA: TGTGCCAGCAGTTTTCGGGGGGATCAGCCCCAGCATTTT. Encoded protein: CASSFRGDQPQHF.

This chain joins TRBV27 and TRBJ2-2, with 9 bases that match TRBD2. The CDR3 contains 15 residues. The V gene end was trimmed by 7 bases and the J gene end by 1 base; junction bases not matched to a gene: 4. CDR1 and CDR2 from the germline V gene are MNHEY and SMNVEV (reference sequence). CDR3 in amino acids: CASKAGGENTGELFF. Here the CDR3 DNA reads TGTGCCAGCAAAGCGGGGGGCGAGAACACCGGGGAGCTGTTTTTT.

CDR3 in DNA: TGTGCCAGCACCAGCCATCCAGACAGGCCCTACGAGCAGTACTTC. Its protein is CASTSHPDRPYEQYF. V gene TRBV18 combines with J gene TRBJ2-7, with D tentatively TRBD1 (6 bases). CDR3 size: 15 residues. Germline loops: CDR1 KGHSH, CDR2 LQKENI. Trimming left V 8 bases short and J 2 bases short, with 19 bases between.

The gene calls are TRBV19 and TRBJ2-2, with a tentative D call TRBD2 (6 bases). V gave up 3 bases and J gave up 3 bases, with 11 bases separating them. Germline CDR1 reads LNHDA; CDR2 reads SQIVND (reference sequence). This CDR3 is 15 amino acids long. The CDR3 DNA sequence: TGTGCCAGTAGTATTTTAGGGGACTACACCGGGGAGCTGTTTTTT. It encodes CASSILGDYTGELFF. Together with reference TRBV19 and TRBJ2-2, the CDR3 gives the full variable domain: DGGITQSPKYLFRKEGQNVTLSCEQNLNHDAMYWYRQDPGQGLRLIYYSQIVNDFQKGDIAEGYSVSREKKESFPLTVTSAQKNPTAFYLCASSILGDYTGELFFGEGSRLTVL.

The rearrangement links TRBV28 to TRBJ2-3, with 8 bases that match TRBD2. The ends lost 2 bases at V and 0 bases at J; junction bases unmatched: 7. This CDR3 is 17 amino acids long. The V gene's germline CDR1 is MDHEN and CDR2 SYDVKM. CDR3 DNA: TGTGCCAGCAGTTTACCCTTAGCGGGGCCTAGCACAGATACGCAGTATTTT. It specifies CASSLPLAGPSTDTQYF.

The chain has TRBV7-2 and TRBJ2-7; 13 bases are a match to TRBD2. J gave up 0 bases and V 6 bases, and 5 bases lay outside the gene matches. CDR3 length: 16 amino acids. CDR1 and CDR2 (germline): SGHTA, FQGNSA. CDR3 protein: CASRYGLAGVSYEQYF. The CDR3 DNA is TGTGCCAGCAGATACGGACTAGCGGGGGTCTCCTACGAGCAGTACTTC.

The V gene is TRBV7-2, the J gene TRBJ2-2; possibly TRBD1 for D (5 bases). Between the trimmed V and J ends, which lost 3 bases and 0 bases, there was a span of 11 bases. Germline values: CDR1 SGHTA, CDR2 FQGNSA. CDR3 length: 16 amino acids. The CDR3 region has the DNA TGTGCCAGCAGCTTTAGGGGCAGGCCGAACACCGGGGAGCTGTTTTTT. Translation gives CASSFRGRPNTGELFF.

V gene TRBV7-2 combines with J gene TRBJ1-6, with D unclear. Per the germline V gene, CDR1 is SGHTA and CDR2 is FQGNSA. This CDR3 is 16 amino acids long. V lost 3 bases and J lost 7, with 16 bases in between. The DNA for the CDR3 is TGTGCCAGCAGCTTGGGCGGGGTACCCGGGAATTCACCCCTCCACTTT. This encodes CASSLGGVPGNSPLHF.

The chain links TRBV19 to TRBJ2-7; TRBD1 matches at 11 bases. This CDR3 comprises 14 residues. Per the germline V gene, CDR1 is LNHDA and CDR2 is SQIVND (reference sequence). V shed 5 bases, J shed 3 bases, and the junction held 3 bases outside the gene matches. For the CDR3, the DNA is TGTGCCAGTAGTCCCGGGACAGGGGGCTACGAGCAGTACTTC. Amino acid sequence: CASSPGTGGYEQYF.

This chain connects TRBV27 to TRBJ1-2; D not resolved. The CDR3 totals 13 residues. CDR1 and CDR2 from the germline V gene are MNHEY and SMNVEV (reference sequence). V shed 6 bases and J shed 4 bases, with 12 bases lying between them. The CDR3 nucleotides are TGTGCCAGCAGGTCCGAGGGTTTCTATGGCTACACCTTC. Its protein product is CASRSEGFYGYTF.

This chain joins TRBV28 and TRBJ1-3; TRBD1 matches at 7 bases. CDR1 is MDHEN, CDR2 SYDVKM, per germline. CDR3 length: 15 amino acids. The junction had 5 bases not matched to a gene; V was cut back by 6 bases and J by 0 bases. The CDR3 loop reads CASSSGQISGNTIYF. CDR3 in DNA: TGTGCCAGCAGCTCGGGACAGATCTCTGGAAACACCATATATTTT. The complete variable domain, with remaining parts taken from reference TRBV28 and TRBJ1-3, reads DVKVTQSSRYLVKRTGEKVFLECVQDMDHENMFWYRQDPGLGLRLIYFSYDVKMKEKGDIPEGYSVSREKKERFSLILESASTNQTSMYLCASSSGQISGNTIYFGEGSWLTVV.

The chain is built from TRBV5-6 and TRBJ2-3; weak D call: TRBD1 (6 bases). Germline V gene lookup returns CDR1 SGHDT and CDR2 YYEEEE. Trimming removed 1 base at V and 1 base at J, with 10 bases between. The CDR3 runs 15 residues. CDR3 in amino acids: CASSLRAGGTDTQYF. The CDR3 region has the DNA TGTGCCAGCAGCTTGAGAGCAGGGGGCACAGATACGCAGTATTTT.

The chain couples TRBV5-6 to TRBJ2-7, with D tentatively TRBD1 (6 bases). Germline CDR1 and CDR2: SGHDT and YYEEEE. The V end was cut by 5 bases, the J end by 1 base, with 10 bases between. The CDR3 runs 13 residues. In DNA form, the CDR3 reads TGTGCCAGCAGAACCGACAGGTCCTACGAGCAGTACTTC. Protein product: CASRTDRSYEQYF.

The genes are TRBV5-1 and TRBJ1-1; perhaps TRBD1 as D (6 bases). CDR1 and CDR2 (germline): SGHRS, YFSETQ. CDR3 length: 15 residues. V lost 2 bases and J 0 bases, leaving 11 bases between the germline ends. CDR3 sequence: CASSFSQGLNTEAFF. The CDR3 nucleotides are TGCGCCAGCAGCTTTAGTCAGGGGCTGAACACTGAAGCTTTCTTT.

The chain carries TRBV5-1 and TRBJ2-3; 9 bases map to TRBD2. This CDR3 has 22 residues. CDR1 is SGHRS, CDR2 YFSETQ, per germline. The ends lost 1 base at V and 3 bases at J; junction bases unmatched: 24. CDR3 sequence reads: CASSLPRGGLSSPPSRTDTQYF. CDR3 sequence (DNA): TGCGCCAGCAGCTTGCCGCGGGGGGGCCTCTCTTCTCCCCCGAGTCGGACAGATACGCAGTATTTT.

This rearrangement joins TRBV5-1 to TRBJ1-4; maybe TRBD1 (6 bases). CDR3 length: 14 amino acids. Per germline, CDR1 SGHRS and CDR2 YFSETQ. V was cut by 4 bases and J by 14 bases, with 21 bases left in between. CDR3 region: CASSQGTLGSQLFF. Written as DNA, the CDR3 is TGCGCCAGCAGCCAAGGGACATTGGGGAGTCAGCTGTTTTTT. Filled out from reference TRBV5-1 and TRBJ1-4, the complete variable domain reads KAGVTQTPRYLIKTRGQQVTLSCSPISGHRSVSWYQQTPGQGLQFLFEYFSETQRNKGNFPGRFSGRQFSNSRSEMNVSTLELGDSALYLCASSQGTLGSQLFFGSGTQLSVL.

The chain recombines TRBV18 with TRBJ1-5; tentatively, D is TRBD1 (6 bases). V was trimmed by 3 bases and J by 5 bases, leaving 32 bases between them. This CDR3 is built from 21 residues. Germline V gene sequence: CDR1 KGHSH, CDR2 LQKENI. The CDR3 protein is CASSPGGGFRGPIRRHQPQHF. In nucleotides, the CDR3 is TGTGCCAGCTCACCCGGGGGGGGGTTCAGGGGACCCATCCGGAGGCATCAGCCCCAGCATTTT.

The chain is built from TRBV28 and TRBJ2-7, with 9 bases matching TRBD1. The CDR3 extends over 16 amino acids. CDR1 is MDHEN, CDR2 SYDVKM, per germline. J lost 2 bases, V lost 4 bases, and 9 bases had no gene match. The CDR3 spells CASSSPRDRATYEQYF. The CDR3 nucleotides read TGTGCCAGCAGTTCACCTAGGGACAGGGCCACCTACGAGCAGTACTTC.

This clone was recorded once. This chain joins TRBV5-6 and TRBJ1-1; the match to TRBD1 covers 10 bases. CDR1 and CDR2 from the germline V gene are SGHDT and YYEEEE. J lost 5 bases, V lost 6 bases, and 10 bases had no gene match. CDR3 length equals 15 residues. CDR3: CASTVSGQGFTEAFF. The CDR3 DNA sequence: TGTGCCAGCACCGTGTCGGGACAGGGGTTTACTGAAGCTTTCTTT.

The rearrangement uses TRBV19 and TRBJ1-2; D is possibly TRBD1 (5 bases). CDR1 and CDR2 from the germline V gene are LNHDA and SQIVND (reference sequence). Trimming removed 9 bases from V and 2 bases from J, with 25 bases in between. CDR3 length equals 17 residues. CDR3 residues: CARCRATTGDLNYGYTF. In nucleotides, the CDR3 is TGTGCCAGGTGCAGGGCAACTACAGGCGACTTAAACTATGGCTACACCTTC.

This sequence joins TRBV6-5 and TRBJ1-6, with a possible D match to TRBD1 (5 bases). Trimming took 4 bases from V and 7 from J, leaving 14 bases between them. CDR1 MNHEY and CDR2 SVGAGI come from the germline V gene. The CDR3 sequence is 15 residues long. CDR3 residues: CASSSTERGNSPLHF. Here the CDR3 DNA reads TGTGCCAGCAGTTCCACAGAGCGGGGGAATTCACCCCTCCACTTT.